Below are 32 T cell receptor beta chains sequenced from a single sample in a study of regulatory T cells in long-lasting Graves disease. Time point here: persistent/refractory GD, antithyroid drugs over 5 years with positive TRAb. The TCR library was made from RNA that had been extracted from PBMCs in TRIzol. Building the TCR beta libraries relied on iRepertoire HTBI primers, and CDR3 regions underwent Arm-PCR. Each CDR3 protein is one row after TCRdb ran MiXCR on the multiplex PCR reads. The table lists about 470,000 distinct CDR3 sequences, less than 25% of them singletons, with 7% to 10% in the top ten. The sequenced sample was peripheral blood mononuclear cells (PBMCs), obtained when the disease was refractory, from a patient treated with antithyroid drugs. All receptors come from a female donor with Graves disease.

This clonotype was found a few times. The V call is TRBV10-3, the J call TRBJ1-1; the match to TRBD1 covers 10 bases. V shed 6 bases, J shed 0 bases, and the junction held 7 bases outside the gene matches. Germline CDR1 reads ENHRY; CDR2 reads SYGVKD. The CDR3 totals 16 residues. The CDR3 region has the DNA TGTGCCATCAGCAGGGGACAGGGGCTGATGAACACTGAAGCTTTCTTT. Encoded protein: CAISRGQGLMNTEAFF.

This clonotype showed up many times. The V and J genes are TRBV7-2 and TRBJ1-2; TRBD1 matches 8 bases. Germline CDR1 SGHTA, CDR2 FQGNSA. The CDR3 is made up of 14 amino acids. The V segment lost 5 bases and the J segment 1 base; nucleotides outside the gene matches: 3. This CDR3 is CASSRTGNNYGYTF. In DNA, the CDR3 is TGTGCCAGCAGCCGGACAGGGAATAACTATGGCTACACCTTC.

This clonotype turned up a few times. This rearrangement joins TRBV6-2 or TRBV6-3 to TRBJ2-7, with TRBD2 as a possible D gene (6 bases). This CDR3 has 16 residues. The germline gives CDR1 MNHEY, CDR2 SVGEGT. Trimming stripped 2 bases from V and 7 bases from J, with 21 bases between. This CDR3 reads CASSYVKTEGGSEQYF. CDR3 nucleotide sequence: TGTGCCAGCAGTTACGTTAAAACGGAGGGAGGTTCGGAGCAGTACTTC.

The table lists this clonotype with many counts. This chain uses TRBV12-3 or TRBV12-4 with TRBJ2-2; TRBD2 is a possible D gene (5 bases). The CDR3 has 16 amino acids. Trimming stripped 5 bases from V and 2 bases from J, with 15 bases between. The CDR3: CASSETGGFNTGELFF. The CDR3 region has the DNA TGTGCCAGCAGTGAGACGGGCGGGTTCAACACCGGGGAGCTGTTTTTT.

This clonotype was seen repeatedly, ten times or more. This chain's CDR3 is CASSLLPGREWAFF. DNA of the CDR3: TGTGCCAGCAGCTTACTCCCGGGGAGGGAATGGGCTTTCTTT. This chain joins TRBV7-3 and TRBJ1-1; D is undetermined. Per the germline V gene, CDR1 is SGHTA and CDR2 is FQGTGA. The germline V and J ends were trimmed by 2 bases and 11 bases, with 18 bases remaining between them. This CDR3 contains 14 residues.

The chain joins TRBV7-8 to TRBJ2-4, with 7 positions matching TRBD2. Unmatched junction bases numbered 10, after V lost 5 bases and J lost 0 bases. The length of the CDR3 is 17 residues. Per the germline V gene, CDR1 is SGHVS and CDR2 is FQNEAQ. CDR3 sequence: CASSHLGGTVAKNIQYF. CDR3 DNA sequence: TGTGCCAGCAGCCACCTCGGGGGGACGGTAGCCAAAAACATTCAGTACTTC. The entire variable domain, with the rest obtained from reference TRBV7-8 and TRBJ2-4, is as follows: GAGVSQSPRYKVAKRGQDVALRCDPISGHVSLFWYQQALGQGPEFLTYFQNEAQLDKSGLPSDRFFAERPEGSVSTLKIQRTQQEDSAVYLCASSHLGGTVAKNIQYFGAGTRLSVL.

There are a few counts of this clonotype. CDR3: CSAPTPRVEGETQYF. The CDR3 DNA sequence: TGCAGTGCCCCAACCCCCAGGGTAGAGGGAGAGACCCAGTACTTC. The V gene is TRBV20-1, the J gene TRBJ2-5, with D possibly called TRBD1 or TRBD2 (5 bases each). The CDR3 runs 15 residues. Trimming took off 6 bases at V and 4 bases at J, with 21 bases between the two ends. Germline assignment: CDR1 DFQATT and CDR2 SNEGSKA (reference sequence).

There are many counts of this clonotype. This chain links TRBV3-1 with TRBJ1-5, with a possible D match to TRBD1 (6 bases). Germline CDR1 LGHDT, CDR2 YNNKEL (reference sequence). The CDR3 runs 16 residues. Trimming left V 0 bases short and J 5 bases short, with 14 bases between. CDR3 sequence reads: CASSQDLGQMHQPQHF. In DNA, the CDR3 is TGTGCCAGCAGCCAAGATCTTGGACAGATGCATCAGCCCCAGCATTTT.

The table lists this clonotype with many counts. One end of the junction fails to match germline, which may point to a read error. CDR3 in DNA: TGCAGTGTCCCCCGGCTGGGCTTC. Its protein is CSVPRLGF. The chain employs TRBV20-1 and TRBJ2-7; D is unresolved. CDR3 length: 8 amino acids. Looked up from germline, CDR1 is DFQATT and CDR2 is SNEGSKA (reference sequence).

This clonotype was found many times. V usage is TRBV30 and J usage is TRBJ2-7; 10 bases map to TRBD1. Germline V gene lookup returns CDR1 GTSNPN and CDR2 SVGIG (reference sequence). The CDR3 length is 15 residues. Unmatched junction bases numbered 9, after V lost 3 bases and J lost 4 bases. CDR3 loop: CAWRDIGTGVYEQYF. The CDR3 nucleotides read TGTGCCTGGAGGGACATCGGGACAGGGGTGTACGAGCAGTACTTC.

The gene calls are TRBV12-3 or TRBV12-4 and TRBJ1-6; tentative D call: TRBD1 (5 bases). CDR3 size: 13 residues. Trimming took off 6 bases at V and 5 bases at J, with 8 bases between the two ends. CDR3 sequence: CASRGRNNSPLHF. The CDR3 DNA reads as TGTGCCAGCAGGGGACGGAATAATTCACCCCTCCACTTT.

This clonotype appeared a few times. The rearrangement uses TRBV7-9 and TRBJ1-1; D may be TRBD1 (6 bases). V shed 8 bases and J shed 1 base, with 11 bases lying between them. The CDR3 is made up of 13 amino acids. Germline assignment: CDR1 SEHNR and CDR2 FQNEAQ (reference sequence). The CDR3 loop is CASGDRQNTEAFF. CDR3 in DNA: TGTGCCAGCGGCGACAGGCAGAACACTGAAGCTTTCTTT.

In DNA form, the CDR3 reads TGTGCCAGTAGTATTTTTTATGGGCAGGGGGCATACTCTGGGGCCAACGTCCTGACTTTC. It encodes CASSIFYGQGAYSGANVLTF. The rearrangement uses TRBV19 and TRBJ2-6, with 8 bases identical to TRBD1. Germline V gene sequence: CDR1 LNHDA, CDR2 SQIVND (reference sequence). Unmatched junction bases numbered 13, after V lost 3 bases and J lost 0 bases. The CDR3 extends over 20 amino acids.

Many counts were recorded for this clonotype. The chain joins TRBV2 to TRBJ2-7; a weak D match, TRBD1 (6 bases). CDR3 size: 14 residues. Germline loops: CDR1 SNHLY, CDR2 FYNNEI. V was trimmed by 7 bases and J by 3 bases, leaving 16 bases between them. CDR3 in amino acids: CASTLEGGYYEQYF. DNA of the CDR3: TGTGCCAGCACCCTCGAAGGGGGATACTACGAGCAGTACTTC.

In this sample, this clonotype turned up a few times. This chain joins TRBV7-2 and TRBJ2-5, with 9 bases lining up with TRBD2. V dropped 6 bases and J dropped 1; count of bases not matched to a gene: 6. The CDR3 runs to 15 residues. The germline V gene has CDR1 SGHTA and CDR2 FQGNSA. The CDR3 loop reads CASRGLAQPQETQYF. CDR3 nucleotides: TGTGCCAGCAGGGGACTAGCCCAACCCCAAGAGACCCAGTACTTC.

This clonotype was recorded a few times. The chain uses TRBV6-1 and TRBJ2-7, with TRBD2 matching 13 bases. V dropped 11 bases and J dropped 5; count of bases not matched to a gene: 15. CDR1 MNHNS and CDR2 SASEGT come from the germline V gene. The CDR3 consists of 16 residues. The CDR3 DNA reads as TGTGCCTCGAAAGGACTAGCGGGAGAAGCTCCCCACGAGCAGTACTTC. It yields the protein CASKGLAGEAPHEQYF.

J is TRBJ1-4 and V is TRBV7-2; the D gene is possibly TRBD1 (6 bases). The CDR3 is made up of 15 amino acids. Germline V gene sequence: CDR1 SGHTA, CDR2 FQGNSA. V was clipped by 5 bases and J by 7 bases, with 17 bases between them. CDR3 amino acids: CASSHRPQGGEKLFF. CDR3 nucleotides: TGTGCCAGCAGCCACCGACCGCAAGGGGGTGAAAAACTGTTTTTT.

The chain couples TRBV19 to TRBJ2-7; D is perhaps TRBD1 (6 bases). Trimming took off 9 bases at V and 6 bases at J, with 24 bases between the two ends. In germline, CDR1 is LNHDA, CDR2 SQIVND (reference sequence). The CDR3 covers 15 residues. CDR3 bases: TGTGCCAGCGGCAGGGACAAATCTTCTCGGTCCGAGCAGTACTTC. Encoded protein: CASGRDKSSRSEQYF.

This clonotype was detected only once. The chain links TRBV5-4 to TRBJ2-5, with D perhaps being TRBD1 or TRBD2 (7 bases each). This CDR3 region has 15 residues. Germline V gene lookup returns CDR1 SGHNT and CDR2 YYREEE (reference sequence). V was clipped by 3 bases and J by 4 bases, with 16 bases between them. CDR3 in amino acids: CASSSRGRGGETQYF. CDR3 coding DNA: TGTGCCAGCAGCTCCCGGGGCAGGGGGGGAGAGACCCAGTACTTC. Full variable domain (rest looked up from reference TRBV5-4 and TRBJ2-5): ETGVTQSPTHLIKTRGQQVTLRCSSQSGHNTVSWYQQALGQGPQFIFQYYREEENGRGNFPPRFSGLQFPNYSSELNVNALELDDSALYLCASSSRGRGGETQYFGPGTRLLVL.

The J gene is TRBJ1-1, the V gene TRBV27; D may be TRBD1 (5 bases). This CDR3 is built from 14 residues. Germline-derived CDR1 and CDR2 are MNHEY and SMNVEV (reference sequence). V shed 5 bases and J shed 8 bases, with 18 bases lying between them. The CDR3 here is CASSPGTLVREAFF. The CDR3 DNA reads TGTGCCAGCAGTCCAGGGACCCTCGTTCGGGAAGCTTTCTTT.

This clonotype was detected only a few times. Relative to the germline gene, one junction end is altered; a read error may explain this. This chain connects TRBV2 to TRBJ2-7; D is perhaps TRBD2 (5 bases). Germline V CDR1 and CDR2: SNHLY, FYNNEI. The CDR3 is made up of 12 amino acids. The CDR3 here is CASKLGPHEQHF. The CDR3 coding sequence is TGTGCCAGCAAACTAGGACCTCACGAGCAGCACTTC.

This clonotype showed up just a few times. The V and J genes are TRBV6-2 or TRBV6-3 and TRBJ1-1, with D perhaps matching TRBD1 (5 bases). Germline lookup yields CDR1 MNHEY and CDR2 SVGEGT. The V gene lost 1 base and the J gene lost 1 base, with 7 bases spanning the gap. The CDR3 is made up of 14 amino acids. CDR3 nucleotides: TGTGCCAGCAGTTACTATGGGGGGAACACTGAAGCTTTCTTT. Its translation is CASSYYGGNTEAFF.

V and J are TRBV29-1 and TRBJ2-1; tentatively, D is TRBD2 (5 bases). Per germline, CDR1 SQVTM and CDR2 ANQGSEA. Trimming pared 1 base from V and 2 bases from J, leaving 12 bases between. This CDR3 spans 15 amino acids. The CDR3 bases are TGCAGCGTTGAAGGACGGGATCGAACCTACAATGAGCAGTTCTTC. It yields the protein CSVEGRDRTYNEQFF.

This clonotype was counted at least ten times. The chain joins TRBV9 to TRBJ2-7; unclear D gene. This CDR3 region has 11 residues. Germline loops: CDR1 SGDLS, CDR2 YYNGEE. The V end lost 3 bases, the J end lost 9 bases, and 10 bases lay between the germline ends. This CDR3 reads CASSDGVVQYF. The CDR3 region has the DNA TGTGCCAGCAGCGATGGGGTTGTGCAGTACTTC.

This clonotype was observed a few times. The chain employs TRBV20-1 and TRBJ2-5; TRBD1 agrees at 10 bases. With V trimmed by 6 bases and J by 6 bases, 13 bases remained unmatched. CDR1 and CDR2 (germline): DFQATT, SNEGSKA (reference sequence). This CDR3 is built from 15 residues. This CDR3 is CSADTGTGATKTQYF. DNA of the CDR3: TGCAGTGCCGACACCGGGACAGGGGCCACGAAGACCCAGTACTTC.

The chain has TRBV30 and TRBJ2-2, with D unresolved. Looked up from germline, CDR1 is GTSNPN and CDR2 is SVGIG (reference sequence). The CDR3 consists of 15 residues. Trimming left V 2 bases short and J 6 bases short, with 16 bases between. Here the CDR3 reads CAWSRRPTLAGELFF. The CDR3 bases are TGTGCCTGGAGTAGACGACCGACCTTAGCCGGGGAGCTGTTTTTT.

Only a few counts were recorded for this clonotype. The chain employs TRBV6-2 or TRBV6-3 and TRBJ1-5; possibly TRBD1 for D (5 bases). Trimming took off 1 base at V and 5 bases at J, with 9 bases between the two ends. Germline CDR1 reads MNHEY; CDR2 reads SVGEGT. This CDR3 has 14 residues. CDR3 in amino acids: CASSYLGVDQPQHF. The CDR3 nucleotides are TGTGCCAGCAGTTACTTGGGGGTGGATCAGCCCCAGCATTTT.

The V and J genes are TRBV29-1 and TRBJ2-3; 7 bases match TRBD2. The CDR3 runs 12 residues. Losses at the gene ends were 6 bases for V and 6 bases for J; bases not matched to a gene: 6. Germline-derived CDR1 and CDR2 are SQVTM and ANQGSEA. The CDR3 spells CSVIGTIDTQYF. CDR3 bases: TGCAGCGTGATAGGGACTATTGATACGCAGTATTTT.

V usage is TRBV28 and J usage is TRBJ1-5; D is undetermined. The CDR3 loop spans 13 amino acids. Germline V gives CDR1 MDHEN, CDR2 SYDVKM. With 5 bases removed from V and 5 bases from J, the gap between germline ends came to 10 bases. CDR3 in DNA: TGTGCCAGCAGTGAAGCGCGGGATCAGCCCCAGCATTTT. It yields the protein CASSEARDQPQHF.

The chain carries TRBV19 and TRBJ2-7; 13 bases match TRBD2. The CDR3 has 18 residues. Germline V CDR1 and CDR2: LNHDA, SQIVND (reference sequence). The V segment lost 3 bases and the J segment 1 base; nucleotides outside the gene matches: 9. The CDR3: CASSMMTSGRPLSYEQYF. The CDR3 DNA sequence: TGTGCCAGTAGTATGATGACTAGCGGGAGGCCACTTTCCTACGAGCAGTACTTC. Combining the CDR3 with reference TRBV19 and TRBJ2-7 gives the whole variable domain DGGITQSPKYLFRKEGQNVTLSCEQNLNHDAMYWYRQDPGQGLRLIYYSQIVNDFQKGDIAEGYSVSREKKESFPLTVTSAQKNPTAFYLCASSMMTSGRPLSYEQYFGPGTRLTVT.

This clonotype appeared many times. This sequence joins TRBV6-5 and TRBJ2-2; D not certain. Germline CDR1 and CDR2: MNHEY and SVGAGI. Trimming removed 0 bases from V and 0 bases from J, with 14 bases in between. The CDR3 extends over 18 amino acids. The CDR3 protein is CASSYSLSKLSNTGELFF. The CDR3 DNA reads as TGTGCCAGCAGTTACTCGCTTTCCAAATTGTCGAACACCGGGGAGCTGTTTTTT.

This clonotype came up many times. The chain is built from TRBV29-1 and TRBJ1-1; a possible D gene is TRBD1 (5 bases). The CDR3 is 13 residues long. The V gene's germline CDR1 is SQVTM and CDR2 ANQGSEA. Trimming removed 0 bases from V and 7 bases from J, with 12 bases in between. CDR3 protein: CSVEEGRQSEAFF. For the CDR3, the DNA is TGCAGCGTTGAAGAGGGCAGACAGAGTGAAGCTTTCTTT.